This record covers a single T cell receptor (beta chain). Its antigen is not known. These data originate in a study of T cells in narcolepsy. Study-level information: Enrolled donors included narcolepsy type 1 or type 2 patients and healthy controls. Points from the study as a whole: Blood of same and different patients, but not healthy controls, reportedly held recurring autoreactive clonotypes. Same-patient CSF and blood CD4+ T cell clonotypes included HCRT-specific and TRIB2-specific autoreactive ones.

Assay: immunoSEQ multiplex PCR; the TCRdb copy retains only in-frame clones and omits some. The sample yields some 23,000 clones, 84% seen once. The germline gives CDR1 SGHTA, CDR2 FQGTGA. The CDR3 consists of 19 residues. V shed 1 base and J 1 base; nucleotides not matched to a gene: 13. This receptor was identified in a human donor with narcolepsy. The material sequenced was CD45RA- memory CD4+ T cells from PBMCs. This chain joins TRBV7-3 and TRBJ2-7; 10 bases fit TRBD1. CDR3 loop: CASSLKAGRQGQGSYEQYF. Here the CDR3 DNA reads TGTGCCAGCAGCTTAAAGGCTGGGAGGCAGGGACAGGGGTCCTACGAGCAGTACTTC.